Listed below are T cell receptor beta chains from one sample, sequenced in a study of T cell responses to AZD1222 COVID-19 vaccine. The data were produced by immunoSEQ multiplex PCR, yet TCRdb's version contains in-frame clones alone and is incomplete. Of fewer than 180,000 clones in the sample, 92% were seen once. The sequences come from peripheral blood, collected 28 days after the second AZD1222 dose. These receptors were collected from an adult who received the AZD1222 COVID-19 vaccine. Each CDR3 is given with its conserved first and last residue. Fields, in order: J gene, V gene, CDR3 protein.

j_call: TRBJ1-1; v_call: TRBV30; cdr3_aa: CAWTGTVGTEAFF
j_call: TRBJ2-7; v_call: TRBV7-9; cdr3_aa: CASSLLSLDEQYF
j_call: TRBJ1-2; v_call: TRBV6-5; cdr3_aa: CATHWGYGYTF
j_call: TRBJ2-1; v_call: TRBV11-3; cdr3_aa: CASSLEGARGLASNYNEQFF
j_call: TRBJ1-5; v_call: TRBV27; cdr3_aa: CASSFTGYQPQHF
j_call: TRBJ1-5; v_call: TRBV19; cdr3_aa: CASSIVGGRNQPQHF
j_call: TRBJ2-7; v_call: TRBV27; cdr3_aa: CASSLRGSDEQYF
j_call: TRBJ2-7; v_call: TRBV11-2; cdr3_aa: CASSFGTSGRAIRYF
j_call: TRBJ1-5; v_call: TRBV19; cdr3_aa: CASSITNNQPQHF
j_call: TRBJ2-7; v_call: TRBV5-1; cdr3_aa: CASSQRSGVINEQYF
j_call: TRBJ2-1; v_call: TRBV27; cdr3_aa: CASSLEWRFRTSGHQFF
j_call: TRBJ2-7; v_call: TRBV27; cdr3_aa: CASSLSQGYYEQYF
j_call: TRBJ1-1; v_call: TRBV29-1; cdr3_aa: CSVEELGPPAFF
j_call: TRBJ1-2; v_call: TRBV2; cdr3_aa: CASRKRGYGYTF
j_call: TRBJ2-1; v_call: TRBV27; cdr3_aa: CASGGSYNEQFF
j_call: TRBJ2-5; v_call: TRBV11-3; cdr3_aa: CASSRTRNGETQYF
j_call: TRBJ1-4; v_call: TRBV30; cdr3_aa: CASRPGHNEKLFF
j_call: TRBJ2-4; v_call: TRBV7-2; cdr3_aa: CASSLAGTAKNIQYF
j_call: TRBJ2-3; v_call: TRBV28; cdr3_aa: CASSARIAVVDTQYF
j_call: TRBJ2-1; v_call: TRBV10-3; cdr3_aa: CAISESRDEQFF
j_call: TRBJ1-3; v_call: TRBV19; cdr3_aa: CASSILAHPFSGNTIYF
j_call: TRBJ1-2; v_call: TRBV16; cdr3_aa: CASSLTGIHGYTF
j_call: TRBJ2-1; v_call: TRBV12-5; cdr3_aa: CASGKRPGYASYNEQFF
j_call: TRBJ1-6; v_call: TRBV4-1; cdr3_aa: CASSQFTPSSFYNSPLHF
j_call: TRBJ2-2; v_call: TRBV6-1; cdr3_aa: CASSARLRTPNTGELFF
j_call: TRBJ1-4; v_call: TRBV19; cdr3_aa: CASSPGLAPTNEKLFF
j_call: TRBJ1-1; v_call: TRBV5-5; cdr3_aa: CASSFHTNTEAFF
j_call: TRBJ2-3; v_call: TRBV7-7; cdr3_aa: CASSPGTINSYTQYF
j_call: TRBJ2-3; v_call: TRBV19; cdr3_aa: CASSMVVPDTQYF
j_call: TRBJ2-6; v_call: TRBV7-7; cdr3_aa: CASSPQGSGANVLTF
j_call: TRBJ1-1; v_call: TRBV18; cdr3_aa: CASSPLRGTEAFF
j_call: TRBJ2-2; v_call: TRBV5-1; cdr3_aa: CASSSLVVNTGELFF
j_call: TRBJ1-2; v_call: TRBV7-9; cdr3_aa: CASSPPGQVHYGYTF
j_call: TRBJ2-7; v_call: TRBV19; cdr3_aa: CASSSDRTQNEQYF
j_call: TRBJ2-6; v_call: TRBV5-4; cdr3_aa: CASSPPGTGVLGANVLTF
j_call: TRBJ2-7; v_call: TRBV6-5; cdr3_aa: CASTFNRQAYEQYF
j_call: TRBJ1-3; v_call: TRBV19; cdr3_aa: CASSIVLESGNTIYF
j_call: TRBJ2-2; v_call: TRBV18; cdr3_aa: CASSKREESIGELFF
j_call: TRBJ1-2; v_call: TRBV6-5; cdr3_aa: CASSKRQNPYGYTF
j_call: TRBJ2-2; v_call: TRBV3-1/TRBV3-2; cdr3_aa: CASSRVWDLTRPGELFF
j_call: TRBJ2-7; v_call: TRBV7-2; cdr3_aa: CASSVGLASSYEQYF
j_call: TRBJ2-2; v_call: TRBV14; cdr3_aa: CASSQVTQGVYTGELFF
j_call: TRBJ2-5; v_call: TRBV4-2; cdr3_aa: CASSPGALAVETQYF
j_call: TRBJ2-7; v_call: TRBV9; cdr3_aa: CASSLQDGSYEQYF
j_call: TRBJ2-3; v_call: TRBV18; cdr3_aa: CASSPPPVEDTQYF
j_call: TRBJ1-6; v_call: TRBV2; cdr3_aa: CASSETYRASNTLHF
j_call: TRBJ2-7; v_call: TRBV2; cdr3_aa: CASTTQGEAYEQYF
j_call: TRBJ1-5; v_call: TRBV10-3; cdr3_aa: CAISELELMCRAGQPQHF
j_call: TRBJ2-5; v_call: TRBV29-1; cdr3_aa: CSVARGNQETQYF
j_call: TRBJ2-7; v_call: TRBV14; cdr3_aa: CASSRTGEGLEQYF
j_call: TRBJ2-2; v_call: TRBV2; cdr3_aa: CASCRERTGELFF
j_call: TRBJ2-3; v_call: TRBV7-3; cdr3_aa: CASSRGGLATDTQYF
j_call: TRBJ1-1; v_call: TRBV5-1; cdr3_aa: CASANGQPNTEAFF
j_call: TRBJ1-2; v_call: TRBV19; cdr3_aa: CASSSDRHYGYTF
j_call: TRBJ1-2; v_call: TRBV7-9; cdr3_aa: CASSLVGNYGYTF
j_call: TRBJ2-1; v_call: TRBV2; cdr3_aa: CASRVQGAVNEQFF
j_call: TRBJ2-3; v_call: TRBV7-2; cdr3_aa: CASSLELAGGVDTQYF
j_call: TRBJ1-4; v_call: TRBV19; cdr3_aa: CASSSGTENEKLFF